The 22 T cell receptor beta chains below were found in one sample sequenced in a study of T cells in Graves' hyperthyroidism and ophthalmopathy (dated by TCRdb to between 2018 and 2021). The method was multiplex PCR. The instrument given in TCRdb is Illumina HiSeq 2000. The TCR beta CDR3 regions were amplified from RNA transcripts. The first round of RT-PCR for the TCR CDR3 was performed with the HTBI primer set and the Qiagen OneStep RT-PCR kit. TCRdb's own reprocessing of the public reads used fastp at Q25 and MiXCR and kept productive beta chains. When rows share a CDR3 protein, they turn into one entry using the most common DNA and genes. The sample table holds about 590,000 distinct CDR3 sequences, of which approximately 15% were seen once. Of the sample, under 7.5% is held by the ten largest clones. What was sequenced was blood. The receptors come from a woman younger than 45 with Graves' hyperthyroidism.

This chain joins TRBV7-2 and TRBJ2-6, with D possibly being TRBD2 (6 bases). In germline, CDR1 is SGHTA, CDR2 FQGNSA. CDR3 length equals 16 residues. V shed 4 bases and J shed 0 bases, with 10 bases lying between them. CDR3 coding DNA: TGTGCCAGCAGCTCCGTGGGAGGCTCTGGGGCCAACGTCCTGACTTTC. Translation gives CASSSVGGSGANVLTF. The full variable domain, its missing parts supplied by reference TRBV7-2 and TRBJ2-6, is GAGVSQSPSNKVTEKGKDVELRCDPISGHTALYWYRQSLGQGLEFLIYFQGNSAPDKSGLPSDRFSAERTGGSVSTLTIQRTQQEDSAVYLCASSSVGGSGANVLTFGAGSRLTVL.

This clonotype appeared many times. V gene TRBV18 combines with J gene TRBJ2-1; D possibly corresponds to TRBD2 (6 bases). The CDR3 is 12 amino acids. The V gene lost 4 bases and the J gene lost 10 bases, with 11 bases spanning the gap. CDR1 and CDR2 from the germline V gene are KGHSH and LQKENI. CDR3 sequence reads: CASSRQGGEQFF. The CDR3 bases are TGTGCCAGCTCACGTCAGGGAGGAGAGCAGTTCTTC.

This rearrangement joins TRBV6-1 to TRBJ1-1, with 8 bases identical to TRBD1. Trimming removed 10 bases from V and 5 bases from J; junction bases left unmatched: 9. The V gene's germline CDR1 is MNHNS and CDR2 SASEGT. The CDR3 extends over 13 amino acids. The CDR3 sequence: CATGTGRLTEAFF. CDR3 nucleotide sequence: TGTGCCACGGGGACAGGTCGATTGACTGAAGCTTTCTTT.

The sample holds many counts of this clonotype. The chain has TRBV6-1 and TRBJ2-5; the D gene is possibly TRBD2 (6 bases). Germline V CDR1 and CDR2: MNHNS, SASEGT. This CDR3 has 14 amino acids. V was shortened by 7 bases and J by 3 bases, with 15 bases between the two germline ends. CDR3: CASIPGRLKETQYF. For the CDR3, the DNA is TGTGCCAGCATTCCGGGGAGGCTCAAAGAGACCCAGTACTTC.

Many counts were recorded for this clonotype. V is TRBV29-1 and J is TRBJ2-3; 9 bases fit TRBD2. This CDR3 spans 15 amino acids. The germline V gene has CDR1 SQVTM and CDR2 ANQGSEA. Germline trimming cut 3 bases from V and 0 bases from J; bases unmatched to any gene: 4. CDR3 sequence: CSVDEAGGSTDTQYF. The CDR3 DNA sequence: TGCAGCGTTGATGAAGCGGGAGGTAGCACAGATACGCAGTATTTT.

Concerning this clonotype itself: Being one base from a much bigger clone, this may be a read error. The chain has TRBV7-2 and TRBJ2-7; D is uncertain. Germline CDR1 and CDR2: SGHTA and FQGNSA. This CDR3 region has 12 residues. The CDR3 protein is CASSRSAYGQYF. The CDR3, as DNA: TGTGCCAGCAGCCGTTCGGCTTACGGGCAGTACTTC.

This clonotype was found many times. The chain links TRBV11-1 to TRBJ2-1, with 13 bases identical to TRBD2. This CDR3 has 18 amino acids. Germline CDR1 reads SGHAT; CDR2 reads FQDESV (reference sequence). V lost 4 bases, J lost 15 bases, and 21 bases stayed unmatched. The CDR3 DNA follows: TGTGCCAGCAGCTCATCGGGAACCGGGACTAGCGGGGAGAGGGTGGTGTTCTTC. This encodes CASSSSGTGTSGERVVFF. Filled out from reference TRBV11-1 and TRBJ2-1, the complete variable domain reads EAEVAQSPRYKITEKSQAVAFWCDPISGHATLYWYRQILGQGPELLVQFQDESVVDDSQLPKDRFSAERLKGVDSTLKIQPAELGDSAMYLCASSSSGTGTSGERVVFFGPGTRLTVL.

This clonotype occurred once. A read error may explain this, as a much larger clone is one base away. In this CDR3 the conserved last residue, phenylalanine or tryptophan, is missing, so a read error is likely. The rearrangement uses TRBV12-3 or TRBV12-4 and TRBJ2-1; no firm D call. The CDR3 contains 13 residues. Trimming removed 7 bases from V and 1 base from J, with 8 bases in between. Here the CDR3 reads CASISPSYNEQFS. In DNA form, the CDR3 reads TGTGCCAGCATTTCCCCGTCCTACAATGAGCAGTTCTCC.

V usage is TRBV7-9 and J usage is TRBJ1-2; the D is unclear. The CDR3 has 13 amino acids. V lost 1 base, J lost 6 bases, and 9 bases lay in between. Germline lookup yields CDR1 SEHNR and CDR2 FQNEAQ (reference sequence). The CDR3 reads CASSLGSNDGYTF. DNA for the CDR3: TGTGCCAGCAGCTTAGGCTCCAACGATGGCTACACCTTC.

This clonotype was detected many times. The chain has TRBV10-3 and TRBJ2-7; a possible D gene is TRBD2 (6 bases). The CDR3 is 12 residues long. Germline V gene lookup returns CDR1 ENHRY and CDR2 SYGVKD. With 8 bases removed from V and 5 bases from J, the gap between germline ends came to 13 bases. CDR3 sequence (DNA): TGTGCCATCTGGCGGGATGGGGACGAGCAGTACTTC. Protein sequence: CAIWRDGDEQYF.

In this sample, this clonotype turned up many times. This sequence joins TRBV18 and TRBJ2-3; D is undetermined. Trimming took off 6 bases at V and 1 base at J, with 8 bases between the two ends. The CDR3 runs 13 residues. Germline CDR1 is KGHSH and CDR2 is LQKENI. CDR3 in amino acids: CASSPGGTDTQYF. Written as DNA, the CDR3 is TGTGCCAGCTCGCCTGGGGGCACAGATACGCAGTATTTT.

This clonotype has at least ten counts. The rearrangement uses TRBV6-2 or TRBV6-3 and TRBJ2-7, with 7 positions matching TRBD2. Unmatched junction bases numbered 1, after V lost 0 bases and J lost 5 bases. This CDR3 comprises 13 residues. The germline gives CDR1 MNHEY, CDR2 SVGEGT. The CDR3 region has the DNA TGTGCCAGCAGTTACTCGAGCGGGAACGAGCAGTACTTC. Its translation is CASSYSSGNEQYF.

This sequence joins TRBV20-1 and TRBJ2-1; D is uncertain. Germline CDR1 reads DFQATT; CDR2 reads SNEGSKA (reference sequence). V gave up 0 bases and J gave up 1 base, with 7 bases separating them. This CDR3 has 14 residues. CDR3: CSAREVTSYNEQFF. The CDR3 bases are TGCAGTGCTAGAGAGGTTACATCCTACAATGAGCAGTTCTTC.

Only a few counts were recorded for this clonotype. This chain connects TRBV15 to TRBJ2-7, with D possibly matching TRBD2 (6 bases). V shed 0 bases and J shed 0 bases, with 12 bases lying between them. The length of the CDR3 is 16 residues. Germline V lookup: CDR1 LNHNV, CDR2 YYDKDF (reference sequence). DNA of the CDR3: TGTGCCACCAGCAGAGATCGGATCGGGAGCTCCTACGAGCAGTACTTC. Its translation is CATSRDRIGSSYEQYF.

This clonotype was counted at least ten times. This chain uses TRBV18 with TRBJ2-7; a weak D match, TRBD2 (6 bases). Deletions cut 5 bases from V and 4 bases from J, with 15 bases between. The germline V gene encodes CDR1 KGHSH and CDR2 LQKENI. CDR3 length: 14 amino acids. The CDR3 nucleotides read TGTGCCAGCTCAGACGTAGCGGAGCCGTACGAGCAGTACTTC. Translation gives CASSDVAEPYEQYF. The full variable domain, in which reference TRBV18 and TRBJ2-7 provide the parts outside the CDR3, is NAGVMQNPRHLVRRRGQEARLRCSPMKGHSHVYWYRQLPEEGLKFMVYLQKENIIDESGMPKERFSAEFPKEGPSILRIQQVVRGDSAAYFCASSDVAEPYEQYFGPGTRLTVT.

This clonotype occurred many times. This chain joins TRBV3-1 and TRBJ2-4; possibly TRBD2 for D (5 bases). Per the germline V gene, CDR1 is LGHDT and CDR2 is YNNKEL (reference sequence). V dropped 0 bases and J dropped 6 bases, with 9 bases sitting between them. CDR3 length: 14 amino acids. CDR3 sequence: CASSQDSGVNIQYF. The CDR3 coding sequence is TGTGCCAGCAGCCAAGATTCCGGGGTAAACATTCAGTACTTC.

This clonotype has ten or more counts. The chain employs TRBV27 and TRBJ2-3, with D perhaps matching TRBD1 or TRBD2 (5 bases each). Germline lookup yields CDR1 MNHEY and CDR2 SMNVEV (reference sequence). Trimming removed 3 bases from V and 0 bases from J, with 10 bases in between. The CDR3 spans 15 residues. This chain's CDR3 is CASSLPGASTDTQYF. DNA of the CDR3: TGTGCCAGCAGTTTGCCCGGGGCTAGCACAGATACGCAGTATTTT.

This clonotype occurred a few times. The chain recombines TRBV19 with TRBJ1-5; TRBD1 matches at 7 bases. This CDR3 is built from 15 residues. Germline V CDR1 and CDR2: LNHDA, SQIVND (reference sequence). V shed 4 bases and J 7 bases; nucleotides not matched to a gene: 10. CDR3 sequence (DNA): TGTGCCAGTAGTACCCAAGACAGGGCTGGGCAGCCCCAGCATTTT. Residues: CASSTQDRAGQPQHF.

This clonotype was detected ten times or more. This rearrangement joins TRBV20-1 to TRBJ2-3; TRBD2 agrees at 11 bases. Losses at the gene ends were 2 bases for V and 6 bases for J; bases not matched to a gene: 13. The germline CDR1 and CDR2 sequences are DFQATT and SNEGSKA (reference sequence). The CDR3 has 17 amino acids. The CDR3 bases are TGCAGTGCTAGATATCAGCAAGCGACTAGCGGGATGGATACGCAGTATTTT. Translating it yields CSARYQQATSGMDTQYF.

This clonotype was picked up a small number of times. This sequence joins TRBV5-1 and TRBJ1-5, with 10 bases lining up with TRBD1. Germline loops: CDR1 SGHRS, CDR2 YFSETQ. The CDR3 extends over 15 amino acids. V was clipped by 4 bases and J by 3 bases; unmatched bases: 4. The CDR3 nucleotides read TGCGCCAGCAGCGTGACAGGGGGCCCCAATCAGCCCCAGCATTTT. Amino acids: CASSVTGGPNQPQHF.

There are many counts of this clonotype. V and J are TRBV7-2 and TRBJ2-7; 11 bases map to TRBD1. The CDR3 loop spans 17 amino acids. In germline, CDR1 is SGHTA, CDR2 FQGNSA. Germline trimming cut 5 bases from V and 0 bases from J; bases unmatched to any gene: 9. The CDR3 region has the DNA TGTGCCAGCAGCCCCGGACAGGGGGCTCCCCTCTCCTACGAGCAGTACTTC. Its translation is CASSPGQGAPLSYEQYF.

The rearrangement links TRBV20-1 to TRBJ2-1; TRBD2 aligns across 10 bases. This CDR3 region has 14 residues. Germline V gene sequence: CDR1 DFQATT, CDR2 SNEGSKA (reference sequence). V trimming: 1 base; J trimming: 6 bases; junction bases outside the gene matches: 3. In DNA, the CDR3 is TGCAGTGCTAGAGTAGCGGGAGGTCTCAATGAGCAGTTCTTC. Its protein is CSARVAGGLNEQFF.